This TCR beta chain is from a study of T cell responses to AZD1222 COVID-19 vaccine. Across the whole study: The analysis combined second doses at about 4 or about 12 weeks.

As concerns this clone: No antigen is known for it.

Sequencing was performed with immunoSEQ multiplex PCR; in TCRdb, only in-frame clones are kept and a portion is missing. The profile covers 90,000 to 120,000 clones, with around 92% appearing a single time and about 6.6% taken by the ten largest. Germline CDR1 and CDR2: SQVTM and ANQGSEA. Deletions cut 2 bases from V and 2 bases from J, with 9 bases between. The CDR3 runs 14 residues. Study-wide points: Dominant CD4 TCR responses targeted spike regions 160-218 and 743-854. Seropositive status at baseline applied to only a handful of AZD1222 recipients. The sample set comprised mostly white British donors with more females, and clonal diversity was possibly underestimated.

Sample: peripheral blood, taken on day 0 of AZD1222 vaccination. The source is an adult in good health. This sequence joins TRBV29-1 and TRBJ2-2; tentatively, D is TRBD1 (5 bases). The CDR3 protein is CSVESQGNTGELFF. The CDR3 bases are TGCAGCGTTGAAAGCCAGGGTAACACCGGGGAGCTGTTTTTT.